Presented here are 14 T cell receptor beta chains from one specimen sequenced in a study of T cell changes during pregnancy in multiple sclerosis. Clones were read by immunoSEQ multiplex PCR, and TCRdb kept only the in-frame ones, dropping some. The profile covers under 55,000 clones, with approximately 90% appearing a single time and 10% to 13% taken by the ten largest. The sequencing used CD8+ T cells from peripheral blood mononuclear cells, collected after pregnancy. The source is a female donor with multiple sclerosis, enrolled in a pregnancy study.

The gene calls are TRBV2 and TRBJ1-2; D remains unclear. The CDR3 runs to 13 residues. Germline V gene data show CDR1 as SNHLY and CDR2 as FYNNEI. Trimming removed 4 bases from V and 3 bases from J, with 9 bases in between. The CDR3 protein is CASSAPGDYGYTF. In DNA, the CDR3 is TGTGCCAGCAGTGCCCCGGGAGACTATGGCTACACCTTC.

The chain recombines TRBV2 with TRBJ2-3; 7 bases line up with TRBD2. The CDR3 totals 15 residues. Germline trimming cut 6 bases from V and 6 bases from J; bases unmatched to any gene: 12. Germline V gene data show CDR1 as SNHLY and CDR2 as FYNNEI. In nucleotides, the CDR3 is TGTGCCAGCAGCTATAGCGGGTCCTCGGGGGATACGCAGTATTTT. It translates to CASSYSGSSGDTQYF.

The chain combines TRBV19 with TRBJ1-1, with D unresolved. Trimming shortened V by 3 bases and J by 8 bases, and 10 bases separated the two germline ends. Germline assignment: CDR1 LNHDA and CDR2 SQIVND (reference sequence). This CDR3 spans 12 amino acids. CDR3: CASSMGLSEAFF. CDR3 bases: TGTGCCAGTAGTATGGGCCTCTCGGAAGCTTTCTTT.

The chain couples TRBV6-6 to TRBJ1-1; D may be TRBD1 (5 bases). Trimming cost V 6 bases and J 5 bases, with 10 bases left between them. The germline CDR1 and CDR2 sequences are MNHNY and SVGAGI (reference sequence). There are 12 residues in the CDR3. CDR3 in amino acids: CASSRTGTEAFF. CDR3 in DNA: TGTGCCAGCAGCCGAACAGGTACTGAAGCTTTCTTT.

This chain links TRBV4-1 with TRBJ1-1; 7 nucleotides line up with TRBD1. Unmatched junction bases numbered 8, after V lost 6 bases and J lost 4 bases. CDR1 MGHRA and CDR2 YSYEKL come from the germline V gene. The CDR3 is 14 amino acids. The CDR3 DNA reads TGCGCCAGCAGACATACAGGGGAGAGCACTGAAGCTTTCTTT. It encodes CASRHTGESTEAFF.

The V gene is TRBV14, the J gene TRBJ1-1; unclear D gene. The CDR3 runs 17 residues. Trimming left V 3 bases short and J 1 base short, with 18 bases between. CDR1 is SGHDN, CDR2 FVKESK, per germline. The DNA of the CDR3 is TGTGCCAGCAGCCACCATCCCCCTGGGCAGGCGAACACTGAAGCTTTCTTT. Translated: CASSHHPPGQANTEAFF.

This clone appeared once. V and J are TRBV19 and TRBJ2-7; TRBD2 agrees at 12 bases. Losses at the gene ends were 4 bases for V and 3 bases for J; bases not matched to a gene: 10. The germline CDR1 and CDR2 sequences are LNHDA and SQIVND (reference sequence). The CDR3 sequence is 17 residues long. CDR3 amino acids: CASSTSSGGAKGYEQYF. The CDR3 nucleotides are TGTGCCAGTAGTACCTCTAGCGGGGGGGCAAAGGGCTACGAGCAGTACTTC.

This clone has a single count. J is TRBJ2-2 and V is TRBV15; D not resolved. V was pared by 7 bases and J by 3 bases, with 3 bases between. The length of the CDR3 is 11 residues. The germline gives CDR1 LNHNV, CDR2 YYDKDF (reference sequence). The CDR3 protein is CATTDTGELFF. The CDR3 nucleotides read TGTGCCACCACCGACACCGGGGAGCTGTTTTTT.

This clone was seen just once. This sequence joins TRBV5-1 and TRBJ2-7; possible D gene TRBD2, 6 bases. V lost 2 bases and J lost 2, with 17 bases in between. Germline loops: CDR1 SGHRS, CDR2 YFSETQ. CDR3 size: 16 residues. Here the CDR3 reads CASSFSGGAETYEQYF. The DNA for the CDR3 is TGCGCCAGCAGCTTCTCCGGCGGGGCCGAAACCTACGAGCAGTACTTC.

The V and J genes are TRBV27 and TRBJ2-7, with TRBD1 matching over 9 bases. Germline trimming cut 8 bases from V and 0 bases from J; bases unmatched to any gene: 5. The germline V gene has CDR1 MNHEY and CDR2 SMNVEV (reference sequence). This CDR3 contains 14 residues. CDR3 amino acids: CASHPGQGSYEQYF. CDR3 sequence (DNA): TGTGCCAGCCATCCGGGACAGGGCTCCTACGAGCAGTACTTC.

CDR3 bases: TGTGCCAGTAGTACAGGGACAGGGTCCCATCAGCCCCAGCATTTT. Translating gives CASSTGTGSHQPQHF. The chain couples TRBV19 to TRBJ1-5; 9 nucleotides align to TRBD1. The CDR3 sequence is 15 residues long. CDR1 is LNHDA, CDR2 SQIVND, per germline (reference sequence). J gave up 5 bases and V 4 bases, and 6 bases lay outside the gene matches.

The chain links TRBV6-1 to TRBJ1-2, with D tentatively TRBD1 (6 bases). Between the trimmed V and J ends, which lost 10 bases and 4 bases, there was a span of 19 bases. The CDR3 runs to 14 residues. Germline CDR1 and CDR2: MNHNS and SASEGT. CDR3 nucleotide sequence: TGTGCCACCATCCTTCAGGGGTCGGGCTATGGCTACACCTTC. Its protein is CATILQGSGYGYTF.

The rearrangement links TRBV9 to TRBJ1-2, with a tentative D call TRBD1 (5 bases). V gave up 0 bases and J gave up 0 bases, with 12 bases separating them. CDR1 is SGDLS and CDR2 is YYNGEE in the germline V gene. CDR3 length: 16 residues. This chain's CDR3 is CASSVATGVANYGYTF. The CDR3 nucleotides read TGTGCCAGCAGCGTAGCTACAGGAGTAGCTAACTATGGCTACACCTTC.

This sequence joins TRBV11-2 and TRBJ2-7; D is unresolved. Trimming cost V 4 bases and J 4 bases, with 5 bases left between them. Germline V gives CDR1 SGHAT, CDR2 FQNNGV. The CDR3 is 11 residues long. The CDR3 protein is CASSSLYEQYF. The CDR3 DNA follows: TGTGCCAGCAGCTCCTTGTACGAGCAGTACTTC.